This T cell receptor beta chain was obtained from a study of memory CD4+ T cells and cytomegalovirus serostatus. This CDR3 has 17 amino acids. Per germline, CDR1 SGHVS and CDR2 FNYEAQ. The V gene lost 3 bases and the J gene lost 0 bases, with 16 bases spanning the gap. Overall study results and limits: Of under 200 reported CMV TCRbeta sequences, around 63 were found in memory CD4+ repertoires.

Remarks on this clone: What it binds is unknown.

The protocol was immunoSEQ multiplex PCR, while the TCRdb copy is restricted to in-frame clones and leaves out a portion. This table holds around 84,000 clones, 75% to 90% found once. The sort gate was single viable CD3+CD4+CD8-CD45RO+ cells for memory CD4+ T cells. V and J are TRBV7-6 and TRBJ2-3, with D uncertain. Source material: memory CD4+ T cells from blood. The sequence was obtained from an adult in good health and CMV-seronegative. As DNA, the CDR3 is TGTGCCAGCAGCTTGTCCGGTGCTAGGTCTAGCACAGATACGCAGTATTTT. Encoded protein: CASSLSGARSSTDTQYF.